This TCR beta chain was obtained from a study of CD8 T cells in Susac syndrome. Germline V lookup: CDR1 MNHEY, CDR2 SMNVEV (reference sequence). CDR3 size: 13 residues. Between the trimmed V and J ends, which lost 2 bases and 6 bases, there was a span of 8 bases. Random hexamers primed reverse transcription of about 0.45 to 1 ug RNA. Coverage of TCR beta CDR3 amplification by immunoSEQ multiplex PCR extended to 54 Vbeta and 13 Jbeta. TCRdb recomputed calls from the immunoSEQ multiplex PCR reads with MiXCR, one row per CDR3 protein. Of tens of thousands of distinct CDR3 sequences listed, around 94% were seen once; the top ten hold 0.2% to 0.3%. Sequencing of TCR beta was performed on blood CD8+ T cells and on blood CD4+ T cells. Controls matched for age and sex were healthy donors. While CD8+ and CD4+ T cells were isolated negatively, TEMRA cells were enriched by FACS.

The material sequenced was CD8+ T cells from PBMCs. This clonotype was sampled from a human donor in good health. The chain has TRBV27 and TRBJ2-1; D is unclear. The CDR3 reads CASSLADLNEQFF. The CDR3 nucleotides are TGTGCCAGCAGTTTAGCAGACCTCAATGAGCAGTTCTTC.